This is a list of T cell receptor beta chains from one sample in a study of T cell responses to AZD1222 COVID-19 vaccine. Clones were read by immunoSEQ multiplex PCR, and TCRdb kept only the in-frame ones, dropping some. Here the sample spans over 110,000 clones, around 90% being singletons. The sequencing used peripheral blood, collected on day 0 of AZD1222 vaccination. These receptors came from an adult in good health. The CDR3 runs from the conserved cysteine through the conserved F or W. Fields, in order: V gene, J gene, D gene, clone size, CDR3 DNA, CDR3 protein. D genes are given only for firm matches. Only some rows state a clone size, as once, few, many or a class for expanded clones.

v_gene: TRBV5-1; j_gene: TRBJ2-5; d_gene: -; abundance: -; CDR3nt: TGCGCCAGCAGCTTAGGGACGCAAGAGACCCAGTACTTC; CDR3aa: CASSLGTQETQYF
v_gene: TRBV30; j_gene: TRBJ2-1; d_gene: -; abundance: once; CDR3nt: TGTGCCTGGACCACTACGTACAATGAGCAGTTCTTC; CDR3aa: CAWTTTYNEQFF
v_gene: TRBV19; j_gene: TRBJ1-3; d_gene: -; abundance: -; CDR3nt: TGTGCCAGTAGTATAAGCGCCCTAGGGTCGTACACCATATATTTT; CDR3aa: CASSISALGSYTIYF
v_gene: TRBV5-1; j_gene: TRBJ2-1; d_gene: TRBD2; abundance: -; CDR3nt: TGCGCCAGCAGCTTGGTGGGAGGGCCAGTTAATGAGCAGTTCTTC; CDR3aa: CASSLVGGPVNEQFF
v_gene: TRBV6-6; j_gene: TRBJ2-1; d_gene: TRBD2; abundance: -; CDR3nt: TGTGCCAGCAGTTACGCTGTAAGACTAGCGCCCAATGAGCAGTTCTTC; CDR3aa: CASSYAVRLAPNEQFF
v_gene: TRBV29-1; j_gene: TRBJ2-2; d_gene: TRBD2; abundance: -; CDR3nt: TGCAGCGTGGGACTAGCGGGGAACACCGGGGAGCTGTTTTTT; CDR3aa: CSVGLAGNTGELFF
v_gene: TRBV4-1; j_gene: TRBJ2-3; d_gene: -; abundance: -; CDR3nt: TGCGCCAGCAGCCAATACGCTCAGGGCACAGATACGCAGTATTTT; CDR3aa: CASSQYAQGTDTQYF
v_gene: TRBV7-6; j_gene: TRBJ1-2; d_gene: TRBD1; abundance: -; CDR3nt: TGTGCCAGCAGCTCTCAACCTAGCAGGGACAGGGATGGCTACACCTTC; CDR3aa: CASSSQPSRDRDGYTF
v_gene: TRBV11-3; j_gene: TRBJ2-1; d_gene: -; abundance: once; CDR3nt: TGTGCCAGCAGCTTAGAGGCACAGACGGGTCGCGGCTACAATGAGCAGTTCTTC; CDR3aa: CASSLEAQTGRGYNEQFF
v_gene: TRBV15; j_gene: TRBJ2-7; d_gene: TRBD2; abundance: -; CDR3nt: TGTGCCACCAGCAGAGCACTAGCGGACTCCTACGAGCAGTACTTC; CDR3aa: CATSRALADSYEQYF
v_gene: TRBV18; j_gene: TRBJ2-6; d_gene: TRBD1; abundance: -; CDR3nt: TGTGCCAGCTCACCAGAGGGACAGGTGCCCTCTGGGGCCAACGTCCTGACTTTC; CDR3aa: CASSPEGQVPSGANVLTF
v_gene: TRBV12-3/TRBV12-4; j_gene: TRBJ2-1; d_gene: TRBD2; abundance: -; CDR3nt: TGTGCCAGCGGGGGTGGCGGGAGGGCCGAGTTCTTC; CDR3aa: CASGGGGRAEFF
v_gene: TRBV5-4; j_gene: TRBJ2-4; d_gene: -; abundance: -; CDR3nt: TGTGCCAGCACTCTGGAGGGGGAACCCAAAAACATTCAGTACTTC; CDR3aa: CASTLEGEPKNIQYF
v_gene: TRBV6-5; j_gene: TRBJ2-1; d_gene: TRBD1; abundance: -; CDR3nt: TGTGCCAGCAGTTGGAGGACAGGGGGTATTGAGCAGTTCTTC; CDR3aa: CASSWRTGGIEQFF
v_gene: TRBV6-4; j_gene: TRBJ1-1; d_gene: -; abundance: -; CDR3nt: TGTGCCAGCAGTGCTGACACGCGGAACACTGAAGCTTTCTTT; CDR3aa: CASSADTRNTEAFF
v_gene: TRBV18; j_gene: TRBJ1-2; d_gene: TRBD1; abundance: once; CDR3nt: TGTGCCAGCTCACCCGGGACAGTACCTAACTATGGCTACACCTTC; CDR3aa: CASSPGTVPNYGYTF
v_gene: TRBV7-3; j_gene: TRBJ1-1; d_gene: -; abundance: -; CDR3nt: TGTGCCAGCAGCTTAAGGGGTAATAGAAACACTGAAGCTTTCTTT; CDR3aa: CASSLRGNRNTEAFF
v_gene: TRBV19; j_gene: TRBJ2-2; d_gene: TRBD2; abundance: -; CDR3nt: TGTGCCAGTAGTATTAGTGTTAGCGGGAGGAACACCGGGGAGCTGTTTTTT; CDR3aa: CASSISVSGRNTGELFF
v_gene: TRBV29-1; j_gene: TRBJ1-1; d_gene: TRBD1; abundance: -; CDR3nt: TGCAGCGCCCTGGACAGGGGGAACACTGAAGCTTTCTTT; CDR3aa: CSALDRGNTEAFF
v_gene: TRBV5-1; j_gene: TRBJ2-3; d_gene: TRBD2; abundance: -; CDR3nt: TGCGCCAGCAGCTTGGCCGGCAGCGGGAGTTTAATATGGGATACGCAGTATTTT; CDR3aa: CASSLAGSGSLIWDTQYF
v_gene: TRBV27; j_gene: TRBJ2-7; d_gene: -; abundance: -; CDR3nt: TGTGCCAGCAGTCCCGCGACTACTTACGAGCAGTACTTC; CDR3aa: CASSPATTYEQYF
v_gene: TRBV3-1/TRBV3-2; j_gene: TRBJ2-1; d_gene: TRBD2; abundance: -; CDR3nt: TGTGCCAGCAGCCTAACCGGGACTAGTCGGATATATGAGCAGTTCTTC; CDR3aa: CASSLTGTSRIYEQFF
v_gene: TRBV9; j_gene: TRBJ2-3; d_gene: TRBD2; abundance: -; CDR3nt: TGTGCCAGCAGCCCCGGGACTAGCGACACAGATACGCAGTATTTT; CDR3aa: CASSPGTSDTDTQYF
v_gene: TRBV7-2; j_gene: TRBJ2-7; d_gene: TRBD1; abundance: -; CDR3nt: TGTGCCAGCAGCTTTTCCGGGACAGGGGGCCGCCTAAGCTCCTACGAGCAGTACTTC; CDR3aa: CASSFSGTGGRLSSYEQYF
v_gene: TRBV30; j_gene: TRBJ1-5; d_gene: TRBD1; abundance: -; CDR3nt: TGTGCCTGGAGTCGAGACAGGGAATGGCAGCCCCAGCATTTT; CDR3aa: CAWSRDREWQPQHF
v_gene: TRBV19; j_gene: TRBJ1-2; d_gene: -; abundance: -; CDR3nt: TGTGCCAGTAGTACAAGGGACATTGGCTACACCTTC; CDR3aa: CASSTRDIGYTF
v_gene: TRBV29-1; j_gene: TRBJ1-4; d_gene: -; abundance: -; CDR3nt: TGCAGCGGGAGCGGGACTAATGAAAAACTGTTTTTT; CDR3aa: CSGSGTNEKLFF
v_gene: TRBV19; j_gene: TRBJ1-1; d_gene: -; abundance: -; CDR3nt: TGTGCCAGTAGTCCCACAGTAGTGGCTGAAGCTTTCTTT; CDR3aa: CASSPTVVAEAFF
v_gene: TRBV5-4; j_gene: TRBJ2-1; d_gene: TRBD1; abundance: -; CDR3nt: TGTGCCAGCAGCCTCCGGGACAGGGCGACAAATGAGCAGTTCTTC; CDR3aa: CASSLRDRATNEQFF
v_gene: TRBV5-6; j_gene: TRBJ2-2; d_gene: -; abundance: -; CDR3nt: TGTGCCAGCAGCTCTCGCCATCACACCGGGGAGCTGTTTTTT; CDR3aa: CASSSRHHTGELFF
v_gene: TRBV11-2; j_gene: TRBJ2-1; d_gene: TRBD2; abundance: -; CDR3nt: TGTGCCAGCAGCCAGTGGGCCAGCGGGAGGGACAATGAGCAGTTCTTC; CDR3aa: CASSQWASGRDNEQFF
v_gene: TRBV25-1; j_gene: TRBJ2-1; d_gene: -; abundance: -; CDR3nt: TGTGCCAGCAGTGAACCGTATGAGCAGTTCTTC; CDR3aa: CASSEPYEQFF
v_gene: TRBV6-5; j_gene: TRBJ2-1; d_gene: -; abundance: -; CDR3nt: TGTGCCAGCAGTTACGAGGGTTCCTACAATGAGCAGTTCTTC; CDR3aa: CASSYEGSYNEQFF
v_gene: TRBV4-1; j_gene: TRBJ1-1; d_gene: -; abundance: once; CDR3nt: TGCGCCAGCAGCCAAGGGGCAGGGGTGAAGAACACTGAAGCTTTCTTT; CDR3aa: CASSQGAGVKNTEAFF
v_gene: TRBV7-3; j_gene: TRBJ2-1; d_gene: TRBD2; abundance: -; CDR3nt: TGTGCCAGCAGCTTGGGGACTAGTCTAGACAATGAGCAGTTCTTC; CDR3aa: CASSLGTSLDNEQFF
v_gene: TRBV4-1; j_gene: TRBJ1-1; d_gene: -; abundance: -; CDR3nt: TGCGCCAGCAGCCAAGGGGGGGCAGCCTCTAGTACTGAAGCTTTCTTT; CDR3aa: CASSQGGAASSTEAFF
v_gene: TRBV30; j_gene: TRBJ2-2; d_gene: TRBD2; abundance: -; CDR3nt: TGTGCCTGGACGAAGTTAGCGGGAGTCACCGGGGAGCTGTTTTTT; CDR3aa: CAWTKLAGVTGELFF
v_gene: TRBV10-3; j_gene: TRBJ2-3; d_gene: -; abundance: -; CDR3nt: TGTGCCATCAGAAGCGGGCCTAACACAGATACGCAGTATTTT; CDR3aa: CAIRSGPNTDTQYF
v_gene: TRBV5-1; j_gene: TRBJ2-7; d_gene: TRBD1; abundance: -; CDR3nt: TGCGCCAGCAGCGGGGGACAGGGTTCCTACGAGCAGTACTTC; CDR3aa: CASSGGQGSYEQYF
v_gene: TRBV30; j_gene: TRBJ1-4; d_gene: -; abundance: -; CDR3nt: TGTGCCTGGAAAGTTAATGAAAAACTGTTTTTT; CDR3aa: CAWKVNEKLFF
v_gene: TRBV7-2; j_gene: TRBJ2-3; d_gene: TRBD2; abundance: -; CDR3nt: TGTGCCAGCAGCTCCCGGCGGACTAGCGGCGGGGATACGCAGTATTTT; CDR3aa: CASSSRRTSGGDTQYF
v_gene: TRBV28; j_gene: TRBJ1-5; d_gene: -; abundance: -; CDR3nt: TGTGCCAGCAGTTTCGGAGGAACCAATCAGCCCCAGCATTTT; CDR3aa: CASSFGGTNQPQHF
v_gene: TRBV2; j_gene: TRBJ1-5; d_gene: -; abundance: -; CDR3nt: TGTGCCAGCAGTAAGGGGGGGTTAAGCAATCAGCCCCAGCATTTT; CDR3aa: CASSKGGLSNQPQHF
v_gene: TRBV5-1; j_gene: TRBJ2-3; d_gene: TRBD2; abundance: once; CDR3nt: TGCGCCAGCAGCACCGGACTAGCGGGTTTCACAGATACGCAGTATTTT; CDR3aa: CASSTGLAGFTDTQYF
v_gene: TRBV4-2; j_gene: TRBJ2-7; d_gene: TRBD2; abundance: -; CDR3nt: TGTGCCAGCAGCCAAGACCCGCTAGCGGGTATCTACGAGCAGTACTTC; CDR3aa: CASSQDPLAGIYEQYF